This T cell receptor (beta chain) derives from a study of CD8 T cells in Susac syndrome. This clonotype was seen just once. The antigen is not known. Germline assignment: CDR1 SEHNR and CDR2 FQNEAQ (reference sequence). This CDR3 comprises 16 residues. The ends lost 0 bases at V and 4 bases at J; junction bases unmatched: 8. Study outcomes and limitations: Expansion of clones was not seen in the CD4+ T cell repertoires of Susac syndrome.

RNA was extracted with the RNeasy kit, and a quantity of roughly 0.45 to 1 ug was reverse transcribed using random hexamers. Multiplex PCR with immunoSEQ amplified the TCR beta CDR3 across 54 Vbeta and 13 Jbeta. MiXCR, applied by TCRdb to the immunoSEQ multiplex PCR reads, yields one record per CDR3 protein. This sample has about 200,000 distinct CDR3 sequences, with 91% found just once. The chain recombines TRBV7-9 with TRBJ2-5, with TRBD1 matching 7 bases. The source of this sequence is a human donor with Susac syndrome. Sequenced sample: CD4+ T cells from PBMCs. The CDR3 nucleotides read TGTGCCAGCAGCTTAGCGCAGGGGGTAATGTCAGAGACCCAGTACTTC. Encoded protein: CASSLAQGVMSETQYF.